This T cell receptor beta chain was obtained from a study of blood T cell repertoires in COVID-19. For the study at large: Acute-phase and convalescent COVID-19 samples originated in the United States, Italy and Spain.

The CDR3 extends over 12 amino acids. Trimming pared 5 bases from V and 0 bases from J, leaving 3 bases between. Germline V gives CDR1 MNHEY, CDR2 SVGEGT. Authors' processing steps: Reference gene primer amplification gave estimated nucleated cell counts. This table comes from immunoSEQ multiplex PCR, and its TCRdb copy is limited to in-frame clones, with some not included. V and J calls and clone size are given by that table; D and trimming were obtained from the DNA. The sample consists of some 260,000 clones, 70% to 85% of them appearing once. The sequence derives from a woman over 75 with active or convalescent COVID-19. Material for sequencing was peripheral blood. The rearrangement links TRBV6-2 or TRBV6-3 to TRBJ2-3; D unresolved. DNA of the CDR3: TGTGCCAGCAGTCTTAGCACAGATACGCAGTATTTT. It codes for CASSLSTDTQYF.